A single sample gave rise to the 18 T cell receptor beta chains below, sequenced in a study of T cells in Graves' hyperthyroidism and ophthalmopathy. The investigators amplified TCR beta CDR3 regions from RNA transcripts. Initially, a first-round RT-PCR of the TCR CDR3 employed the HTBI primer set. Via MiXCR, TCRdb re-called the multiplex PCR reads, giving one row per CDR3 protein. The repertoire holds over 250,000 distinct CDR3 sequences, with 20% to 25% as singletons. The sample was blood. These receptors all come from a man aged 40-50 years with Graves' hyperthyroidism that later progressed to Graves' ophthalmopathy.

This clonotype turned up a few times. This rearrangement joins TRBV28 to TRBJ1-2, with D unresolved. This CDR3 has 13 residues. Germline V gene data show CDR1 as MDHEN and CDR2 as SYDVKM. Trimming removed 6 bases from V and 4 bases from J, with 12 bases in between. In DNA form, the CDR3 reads TGTGCCAGCAGCCTCTCTGCCTCCTATGGCTACACCTTC. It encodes CASSLSASYGYTF.

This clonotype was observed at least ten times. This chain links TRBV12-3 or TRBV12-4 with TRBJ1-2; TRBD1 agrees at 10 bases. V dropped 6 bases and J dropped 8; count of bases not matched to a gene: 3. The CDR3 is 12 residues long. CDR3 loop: CASRGTGDGYTF. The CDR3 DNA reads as TGTGCCAGCAGGGGGACAGGGGACGGCTACACCTTC.

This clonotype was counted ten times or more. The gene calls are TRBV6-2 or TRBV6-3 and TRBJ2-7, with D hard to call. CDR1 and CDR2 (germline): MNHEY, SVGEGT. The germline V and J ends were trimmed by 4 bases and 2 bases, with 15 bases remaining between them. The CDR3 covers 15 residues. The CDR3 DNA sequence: TGTGCCAGCAGTTTCACTCCAAGCGACCCCTACGAGCAGTACTTC. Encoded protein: CASSFTPSDPYEQYF.

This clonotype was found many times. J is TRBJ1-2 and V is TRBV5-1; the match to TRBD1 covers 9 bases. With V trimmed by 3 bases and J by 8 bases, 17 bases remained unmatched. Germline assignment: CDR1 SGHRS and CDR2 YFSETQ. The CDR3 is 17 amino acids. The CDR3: CASSYPPTGGPFGGYTF. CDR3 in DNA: TGCGCCAGCAGCTACCCCCCGACAGGGGGGCCCTTCGGGGGCTACACCTTC.

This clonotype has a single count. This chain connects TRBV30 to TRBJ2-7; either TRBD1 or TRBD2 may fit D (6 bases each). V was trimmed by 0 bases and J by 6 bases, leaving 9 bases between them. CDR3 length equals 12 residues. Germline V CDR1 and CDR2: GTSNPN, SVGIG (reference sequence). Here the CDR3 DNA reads TGTGCCTGGAGTGTGGGGGGCACCGAGCAGTACTTC. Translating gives CAWSVGGTEQYF.

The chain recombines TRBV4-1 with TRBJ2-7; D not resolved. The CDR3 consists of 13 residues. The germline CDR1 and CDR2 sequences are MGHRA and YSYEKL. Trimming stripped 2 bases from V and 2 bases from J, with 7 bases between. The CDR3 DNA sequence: TGCGCCAGCAGCCAATCGCTAGCCTACGAGCAGTACTTC. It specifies CASSQSLAYEQYF.

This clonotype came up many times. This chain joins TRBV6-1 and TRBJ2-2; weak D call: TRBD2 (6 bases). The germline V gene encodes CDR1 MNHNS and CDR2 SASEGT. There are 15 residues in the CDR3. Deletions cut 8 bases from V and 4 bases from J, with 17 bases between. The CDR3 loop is CASCQRTGSTGELFF. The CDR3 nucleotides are TGTGCCAGCTGCCAAAGGACCGGGAGCACCGGGGAGCTGTTTTTT.

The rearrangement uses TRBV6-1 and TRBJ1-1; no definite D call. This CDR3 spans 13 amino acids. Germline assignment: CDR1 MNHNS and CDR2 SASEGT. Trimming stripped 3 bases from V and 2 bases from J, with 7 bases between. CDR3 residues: CASSDDDNTEAFF. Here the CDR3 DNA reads TGTGCCAGCAGTGACGACGATAACACTGAAGCTTTCTTT.

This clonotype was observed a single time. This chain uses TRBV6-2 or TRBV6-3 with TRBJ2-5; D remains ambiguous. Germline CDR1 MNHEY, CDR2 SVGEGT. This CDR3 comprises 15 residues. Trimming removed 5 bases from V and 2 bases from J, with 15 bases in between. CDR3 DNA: TGTGCCAGCAGTGCGCCGTTTGCCGAACAAGAGACCCAGTACTTC. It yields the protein CASSAPFAEQETQYF.

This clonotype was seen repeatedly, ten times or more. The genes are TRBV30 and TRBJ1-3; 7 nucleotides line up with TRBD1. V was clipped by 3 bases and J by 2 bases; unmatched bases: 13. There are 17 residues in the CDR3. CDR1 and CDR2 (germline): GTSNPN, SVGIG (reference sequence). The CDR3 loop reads CAWRAIDREGPGNTIYF. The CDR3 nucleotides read TGTGCCTGGAGGGCAATTGACAGGGAAGGGCCTGGAAACACCATATATTTT.

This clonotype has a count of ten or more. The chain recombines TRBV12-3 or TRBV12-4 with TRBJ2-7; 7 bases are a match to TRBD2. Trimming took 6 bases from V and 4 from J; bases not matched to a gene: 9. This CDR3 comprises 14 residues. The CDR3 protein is CASSPARTSYEQYF. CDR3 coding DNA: TGTGCCAGCAGCCCAGCCCGGACTAGTTACGAGCAGTACTTC.

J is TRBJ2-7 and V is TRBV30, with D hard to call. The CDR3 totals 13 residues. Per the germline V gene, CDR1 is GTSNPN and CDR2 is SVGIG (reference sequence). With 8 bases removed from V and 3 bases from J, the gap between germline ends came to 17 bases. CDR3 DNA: TGTGCCGCAAAGAGGATTTGGGGCTACGAGCAGTACTTC. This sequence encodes CAAKRIWGYEQYF. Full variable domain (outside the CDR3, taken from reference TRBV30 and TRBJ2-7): SQTIHQWPATLVQPVGSPLSLECTVEGTSNPNLYWYRQAAGRGLQLLFYSVGIGQISSEVPQNLSASRPQDRQFILSSKKLLLSDSGFYLCAAKRIWGYEQYFGPGTRLTVT.

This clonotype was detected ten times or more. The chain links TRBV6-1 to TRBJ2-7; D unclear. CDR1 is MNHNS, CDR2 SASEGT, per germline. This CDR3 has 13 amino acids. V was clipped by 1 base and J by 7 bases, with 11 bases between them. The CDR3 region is CASSEGRPWEQYF. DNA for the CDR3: TGTGCCAGCAGTGAAGGGAGACCCTGGGAGCAGTACTTC.

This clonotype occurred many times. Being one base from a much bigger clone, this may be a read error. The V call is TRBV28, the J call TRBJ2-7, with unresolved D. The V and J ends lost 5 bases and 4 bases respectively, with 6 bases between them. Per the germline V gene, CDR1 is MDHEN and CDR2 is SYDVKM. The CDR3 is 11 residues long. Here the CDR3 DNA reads TGTGCCAGCAGTACACAGTACGAGCAGTACTTC. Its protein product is CASSTQYEQYF.

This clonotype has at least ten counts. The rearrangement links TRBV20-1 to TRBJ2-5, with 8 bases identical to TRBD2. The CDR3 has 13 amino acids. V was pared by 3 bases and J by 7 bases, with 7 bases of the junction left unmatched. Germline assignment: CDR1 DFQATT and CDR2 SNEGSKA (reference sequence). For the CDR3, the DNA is TGCAGTGCTAGTCGAAGCGGGAGACGGACCCAGTACTTC. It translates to CSASRSGRRTQYF.

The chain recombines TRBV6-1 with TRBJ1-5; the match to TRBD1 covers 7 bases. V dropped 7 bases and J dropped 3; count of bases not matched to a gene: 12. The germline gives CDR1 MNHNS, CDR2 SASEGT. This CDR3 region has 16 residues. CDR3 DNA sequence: TGTGCCAGCACCAACCAGGGGGGAACAGTCAATCAGCCCCAGCATTTT. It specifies CASTNQGGTVNQPQHF.

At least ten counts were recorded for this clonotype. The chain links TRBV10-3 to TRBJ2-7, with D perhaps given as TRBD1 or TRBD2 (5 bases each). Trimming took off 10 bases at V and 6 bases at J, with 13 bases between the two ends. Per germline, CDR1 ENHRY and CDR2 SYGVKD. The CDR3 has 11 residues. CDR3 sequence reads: CATEGPPEQYF. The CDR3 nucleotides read TGTGCCACCGAGGGGCCCCCCGAGCAGTACTTC.

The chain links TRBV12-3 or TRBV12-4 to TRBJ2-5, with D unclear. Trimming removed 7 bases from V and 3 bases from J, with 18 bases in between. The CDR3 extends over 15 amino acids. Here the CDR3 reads CASNKLGLGEETQYF. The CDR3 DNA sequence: TGTGCCAGCAACAAGCTAGGTTTGGGTGAAGAGACCCAGTACTTC.